A single sample gave rise to the 24 T cell receptor beta chains below, sequenced in a study of multiple sclerosis patients with progressive multifocal leukoencephalopathy. Libraries were prepared by immunoSEQ multiplex PCR; TCRdb keeps only in-frame clonotypes and omits some of them. The data contain under 30,000 clones, 90% of them singletons. Time point in this sample: 12 to 13 months of natalizumab therapy. Sequenced material: PBMCs, taken from a patient treated with natalizumab. All receptors come from a human donor with multiple sclerosis.

This sequence joins TRBV4-1 and TRBJ2-7, with D uncertain. The CDR3 runs to 14 residues. Germline values: CDR1 MGHRA, CDR2 YSYEKL. V lost 6 bases and J 2 bases, leaving 14 bases between the germline ends. The CDR3 nucleotides read TGCGCCAGCAGGGCGGCCCCGGCCACCTACGAGCAGTACTTC. Encoded protein: CASRAAPATYEQYF.

This chain links TRBV20-1 with TRBJ2-4; D call uncertain. The CDR3 runs to 11 residues. In germline, CDR1 is DFQATT, CDR2 SNEGSKA (reference sequence). V was shortened by 7 bases and J by 1 base, with 5 bases between the two germline ends. This CDR3 reads CSVSAKNIQYF. The CDR3, as DNA: TGCAGTGTTTCCGCCAAAAACATTCAGTACTTC.

The genes are TRBV7-9 and TRBJ2-5; 9 bases agree with TRBD2. This CDR3 spans 17 amino acids. Germline V CDR1 and CDR2: SEHNR, FQNEAQ (reference sequence). The V gene end was trimmed by 1 base and the J gene end by 1 base; junction bases not matched to a gene: 7. As DNA, the CDR3 is TGTGCCAGCAGCTTAGGGCCCGGCGGGGGGGTCCAAGAGACCCAGTACTTC. Translating gives CASSLGPGGGVQETQYF.

The chain employs TRBV7-9 and TRBJ2-5, with 8 bases matching TRBD1. The end of the DNA is better explained by TRBJ2-7, so the J call may be wrong. The CDR3 length is 13 residues. Germline V gene sequence: CDR1 SEHNR, CDR2 FQNEAQ (reference sequence). The CDR3 region is CASSLGGQGEQYF. The CDR3 coding sequence is TGTGCCAGCAGCTTAGGCGGACAGGGCGAGCAGTACTTC.

This chain connects TRBV9 to TRBJ1-1; D may be TRBD1 (5 bases). Germline V gene data show CDR1 as SGDLS and CDR2 as YYNGEE. The CDR3 has 16 amino acids. V lost 0 bases and J 1 base, leaving 13 bases between the germline ends. CDR3 protein: CASSVDWGRENTEAFF. CDR3 DNA sequence: TGTGCCAGCAGCGTAGACTGGGGCAGGGAGAACACTGAAGCTTTCTTT.

This clone was observed a few times. This chain links TRBV19 with TRBJ2-7; 7 nucleotides match TRBD1. Germline CDR1 reads LNHDA; CDR2 reads SQIVND (reference sequence). This CDR3 is 13 amino acids long. With 6 bases clipped from V and 5 bases from J, the junction kept 7 bases outside the gene matches. The CDR3 coding sequence is TGTGCCAGTAGAGACAGGGTTTCGGACGAGCAGTACTTC. Its protein is CASRDRVSDEQYF.

The CDR3 region has the DNA TGTGCCAGCAGCGGACTCCGGGGGGACCTACAGGGAGATGAGCAGTTCTTC. This sequence encodes CASSGLRGDLQGDEQFF. This chain links TRBV5-4 with TRBJ2-1; D is perhaps TRBD2 (7 bases). V lost 4 bases to trimming and J lost 8 bases, with 25 bases between them. Germline V CDR1 and CDR2: SGHNT, YYREEE (reference sequence). This CDR3 spans 17 amino acids. The whole variable domain, remainder taken from reference TRBV5-4 and TRBJ2-1, is ETGVTQSPTHLIKTRGQQVTLRCSSQSGHNTVSWYQQALGQGPQFIFQYYREEENGRGNFPPRFSGLQFPNYSSELNVNALELDDSALYLCASSGLRGDLQGDEQFFGPGTRLTVL.

V usage is TRBV30 and J usage is TRBJ1-1; no definite D call. Per the germline V gene, CDR1 is GTSNPN and CDR2 is SVGIG (reference sequence). There are 14 residues in the CDR3. Between the trimmed V and J ends, which lost 2 bases and 0 bases, there was a span of 10 bases. In DNA, the CDR3 is TGTGCCTGGAGTCCGACATACGTGAACACTGAAGCTTTCTTT. Amino acid sequence: CAWSPTYVNTEAFF.

V gene TRBV29-1 combines with J gene TRBJ2-7; no reliable D call. Trimming pared 1 base from V and 1 base from J, leaving 8 bases between. Germline V lookup: CDR1 SQVTM, CDR2 ANQGSEA. The CDR3 spans 13 residues. The CDR3 DNA follows: TGCAGCGTTGAAGCGTCGGATTCCTACGAGCAGTACTTC. Translation: CSVEASDSYEQYF.

This sequence joins TRBV30 and TRBJ2-7, with 8 bases aligning to TRBD2. V shed 1 base and J 7 bases; nucleotides not matched to a gene: 6. The length of the CDR3 is 13 residues. Germline CDR1 is GTSNPN and CDR2 is SVGIG (reference sequence). For the CDR3, the DNA is TGTGCCTGGAGTGAGGGCGGGGGGAGGGAGCAGTACTTC. Translation gives CAWSEGGGREQYF.

The chain combines TRBV10-1 with TRBJ2-2; 8 positions agree with TRBD1. The CDR3 extends over 15 amino acids. The V and J ends lost 2 bases and 7 bases, in that order; junction bases with no gene match: 6. Per the germline V gene, CDR1 is WNHNN and CDR2 is SYGVQD (reference sequence). This chain's CDR3 is CASSERPGGVGELFF. Here the CDR3 DNA reads TGCGCCAGCAGTGAGCGGCCAGGGGGCGTCGGGGAGCTGTTTTTT.

The chain is built from TRBV7-8 and TRBJ2-1; D unclear. Germline-derived CDR1 and CDR2 are SGHVS and FQNEAQ. The germline V and J ends were trimmed by 3 bases and 7 bases, with 4 bases remaining between them. The CDR3 extends over 11 amino acids. CDR3 loop: CASSFGNEQFF. For the CDR3, the DNA is TGTGCCAGCAGCTTCGGGAATGAGCAGTTCTTC.

This clone was recorded a few times. This chain uses TRBV4-2 with TRBJ2-2; tentative D call: TRBD1 (6 bases). Germline loops: CDR1 LGHNA, CDR2 YNFKEQ. V was pared by 4 bases and J by 5 bases, with 14 bases between. This CDR3 region has 15 residues. CDR3 residues: CASSLSGVETGELFF. As DNA, the CDR3 is TGTGCCAGCAGCCTATCAGGGGTGGAGACCGGGGAGCTGTTTTTT.

Turning to this clone: Additional DNA sequences in this sample encode the identical CDR3. The CDR3 reads CASSKGARDQPQHF. The CDR3 DNA sequence: TGTGCCAGCAGCAAAGGGGCCAGGGATCAGCCCCAGCATTTT. This chain uses TRBV21-1 with TRBJ1-5; the table's D call, TRBD1, was not checked against the DNA. TRBV21-1 counts as a pseudogene. The CDR3 runs to 14 residues.

This chain uses TRBV4-1 with TRBJ1-4; maybe TRBD1 (6 bases). Germline V gene sequence: CDR1 MGHRA, CDR2 YSYEKL. The CDR3 has 13 amino acids. Deletions cut 4 bases from V and 8 bases from J, with 11 bases between. In nucleotides, the CDR3 is TGCGCCAGCAGCCTAGGGGGAAACGAAAAACTGTTTTTT. Amino acid sequence: CASSLGGNEKLFF.

The V call is TRBV7-2, the J call TRBJ1-5; D not certain. The V end was cut by 1 base, the J end by 6 bases, with 7 bases between. The CDR3 sequence is 13 residues long. The germline gives CDR1 SGHTA, CDR2 FQGNSA. The CDR3 DNA follows: TGTGCCAGCAGCTTAGAACAGACTCAGCCCCAGCATTTT. Protein: CASSLEQTQPQHF.

V is TRBV11-2 and J is TRBJ1-4, with a possible D match to TRBD1 (6 bases). The CDR3 contains 14 residues. V lost 5 bases, J lost 4 bases, and 11 bases lay in between. Germline V gene lookup returns CDR1 SGHAT and CDR2 FQNNGV. CDR3 in amino acids: CASSTGQYNEKLFF. The CDR3 region has the DNA TGTGCCAGCAGCACCGGACAGTATAATGAAAAACTGTTTTTT.

J is TRBJ2-5 and V is TRBV15; D is unclear. Trimming shortened V by 1 base and J by 0 bases, and 6 bases separated the two germline ends. The CDR3 spans 14 residues. Per germline, CDR1 LNHNV and CDR2 YYDKDF (reference sequence). As DNA, the CDR3 is TGTGCCACCAGCAGAGCCCAGTACCAAGAGACCCAGTACTTC. This sequence encodes CATSRAQYQETQYF.

The CDR3, as DNA: TGTGCCAGCAGCGCACATAGCAATCAGCCCCAGCATTTT. Protein product: CASSAHSNQPQHF. J is TRBJ1-5 and V is TRBV16; D is uncertain. The CDR3 is made up of 13 amino acids. The germline CDR1 and CDR2 sequences are KGHSY and FQNENV. The V end was cut by 5 bases, the J end by 0 bases, with 5 bases between.

With regard to this clone: The same CDR3 is also encoded by other DNA sequences in this sample. The chain is built from TRBV5-1 and TRBJ2-5; D gene uncertain. This CDR3 is built from 11 residues. Germline CDR1 is SGHRS and CDR2 is YFSETQ. V was cut by 3 bases and J by 1 base, with 1 base left in between. The CDR3 is CASSSQETQYF. As DNA, the CDR3 is TGCGCCAGCAGCTCCCAAGAGACCCAGTACTTC.

The CDR3 DNA sequence: TGCGCCAGCAGCCAAGAAAATTCCGGGAATGAAAAACTGTTTTTT. This codes for CASSQENSGNEKLFF. The V call is TRBV4-1, the J call TRBJ1-4; no clear D. Germline values: CDR1 MGHRA, CDR2 YSYEKL. Trimming cost V 0 bases and J 5 bases, with 10 bases left between them. The length of the CDR3 is 15 residues.

This clone was seen only a few times. This rearrangement joins TRBV18 to TRBJ1-2, with D possibly TRBD1 on 5 matching bases. V gave up 5 bases and J gave up 4 bases, with 8 bases separating them. In germline, CDR1 is KGHSH, CDR2 LQKENI. The length of the CDR3 is 12 residues. The CDR3 sequence: CASSTGGYGYTF. CDR3 in DNA: TGTGCCAGCTCAACAGGAGGCTATGGCTACACCTTC.

The rearrangement links TRBV6-5 to TRBJ2-7; D gene ambiguous. Germline lookup yields CDR1 MNHEY and CDR2 SVGAGI. The CDR3 length is 13 residues. Trimming shortened V by 3 bases and J by 9 bases, and 15 bases separated the two germline ends. The CDR3 bases are TGTGCCAGCAGTTATCAAGAGGACGGGCGGCAGTACTTC. Protein: CASSYQEDGRQYF.

Only one count was recorded for this clone. This chain joins TRBV7-9 and TRBJ1-2, with D possibly matching TRBD1 (5 bases). Deletions cut 1 base from V and 2 bases from J, with 11 bases between. Germline lookup yields CDR1 SEHNR and CDR2 FQNEAQ (reference sequence). The CDR3 covers 15 residues. The CDR3 nucleotides read TGTGCCAGCAGCTTAGGGCGGGGGACCAACTATGGCTACACCTTC. It yields the protein CASSLGRGTNYGYTF.